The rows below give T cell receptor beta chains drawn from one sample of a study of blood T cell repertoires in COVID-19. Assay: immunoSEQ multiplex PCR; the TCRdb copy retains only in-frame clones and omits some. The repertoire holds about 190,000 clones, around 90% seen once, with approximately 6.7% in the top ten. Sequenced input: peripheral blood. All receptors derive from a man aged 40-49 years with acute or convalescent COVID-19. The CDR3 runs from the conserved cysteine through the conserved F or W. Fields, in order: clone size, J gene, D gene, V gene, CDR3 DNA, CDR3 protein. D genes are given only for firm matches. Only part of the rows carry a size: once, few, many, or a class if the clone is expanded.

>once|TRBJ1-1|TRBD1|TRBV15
TGTGCCACCAGCAGAGATCCCCCGCGGGACAGGGGGTCCAACACTGAAGCTTTCTTT
CATSRDPPRDRGSNTEAFF
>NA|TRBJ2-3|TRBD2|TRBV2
TGTGCCAGCCTACAACTAGCGGGGGGAAGGGATACGCAGTATTTT
CASLQLAGGRDTQYF
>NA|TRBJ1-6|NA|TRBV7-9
TGTGCCAGCAGCTTATCCCCGACAGGCGTTAATTCACCCCTCCACTTT
CASSLSPTGVNSPLHF
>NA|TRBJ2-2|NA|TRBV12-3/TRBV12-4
TGTGCCAGCAGTTTATTAAACACCGGGGAGCTGTTTTTT
CASSLLNTGELFF
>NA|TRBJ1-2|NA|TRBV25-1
TGTGCCAGCAGTGAATATAGGGGGAACTATGGCTACACCTTC
CASSEYRGNYGYTF
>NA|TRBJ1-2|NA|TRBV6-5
TGTGCCAGCAGTCTTCGGACAGACGGGGGCTACACCTTC
CASSLRTDGGYTF
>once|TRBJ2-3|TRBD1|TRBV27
TGTGCCAGCAGTTTGTCCAACAGGGGCGCCACAGATACGCAGTATTTT
CASSLSNRGATDTQYF
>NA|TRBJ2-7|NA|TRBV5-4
TGTGCCAGCAGCGGTTCGGTTTCGGGTACTCTCTCCGAGCAGTACTTC
CASSGSVSGTLSEQYF
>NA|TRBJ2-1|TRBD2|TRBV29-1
TGCAGCGTTGACGGGCGACTAGCGGGGGGCGGTGAGCAGTTCTTC
CSVDGRLAGGGEQFF
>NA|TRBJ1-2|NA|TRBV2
TGTGCCAGCAGTGTTTCAGGGGAATACTATGGCTACACCTTC
CASSVSGEYYGYTF
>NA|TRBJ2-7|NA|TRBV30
TGTGCCTGGAGCATCGAGGCCCCCGGGACACGACGCTTC
CAWSIEAPGTRRF
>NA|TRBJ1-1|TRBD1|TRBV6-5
TGTGCCAGCAGTCTTGACAGGGCTATTGAAGCTTTCTTT
CASSLDRAIEAFF
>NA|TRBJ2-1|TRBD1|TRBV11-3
TGTGCCAGCAGCTTGTCCGGACAGGGAACTGAGCAGTTCTTC
CASSLSGQGTEQFF
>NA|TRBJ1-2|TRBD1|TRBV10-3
TGTGCCATCAGGCCATCTACCGGGACAGGGGCCTTTGGGGCTGGCTACACCTTC
CAIRPSTGTGAFGAGYTF
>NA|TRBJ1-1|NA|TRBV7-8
TGTGCCAGCAGCTTAGAGGGGCCGAACACTGAAGCTTTCTTT
CASSLEGPNTEAFF
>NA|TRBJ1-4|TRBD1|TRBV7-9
TGTGCCAGCAGCCTCCTCGGGACAGGGATCGAGAATGAAAAACTGTTTTTT
CASSLLGTGIENEKLFF
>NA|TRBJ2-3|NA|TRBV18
TGTGCCAGCTCACCAATACGGGGGACAGATACGCAGTATTTT
CASSPIRGTDTQYF
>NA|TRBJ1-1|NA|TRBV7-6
TGTGCCAGCAGCTTAGCAGAGGGCGGTAACACTGAAGCTTTCTTT
CASSLAEGGNTEAFF
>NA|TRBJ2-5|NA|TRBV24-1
TGTGCCACCGGGCTGGGAGCCCAAGAGACCCAGTACTTC
CATGLGAQETQYF
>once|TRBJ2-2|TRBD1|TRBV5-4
TGTGCCAGCAGCTTCCAGGGGGCAGACACCGGGGAGCTGTTTTTT
CASSFQGADTGELFF
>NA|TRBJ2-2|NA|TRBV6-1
TGTGCCAGCAGTGAAAAGATGGGGCAGATGAGGACCGGGGAGCTGTTTTTT
CASSEKMGQMRTGELFF
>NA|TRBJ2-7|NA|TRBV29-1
TGCAGCGTTGAAGGGCCAGGGTCCCCCTACGAGCAGTACTTC
CSVEGPGSPYEQYF
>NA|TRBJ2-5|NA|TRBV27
TGTGCCAGTAGGAATCCAGGCCAAGAGACCCAGTACTTC
CASRNPGQETQYF
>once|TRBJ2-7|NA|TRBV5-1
TGCGCCAGCAGCTTGGCCCCAGGGTGGGAGCAGTACTTC
CASSLAPGWEQYF
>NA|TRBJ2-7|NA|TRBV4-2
TGTGCCAGCAGCCAAGTTCTAGCGTACGAGCAGTACTTC
CASSQVLAYEQYF
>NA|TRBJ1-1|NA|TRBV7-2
TGTGCCAGCAGCTCCCGCGTGTGGGAGGGCACTGAAGCTTTCTTT
CASSSRVWEGTEAFF
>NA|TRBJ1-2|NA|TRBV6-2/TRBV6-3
TGTGCCAGCAGTTACTTGGCAGTCGCAGGCTACACCTTC
CASSYLAVAGYTF
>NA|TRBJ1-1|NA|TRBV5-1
TGCGCCAGCAGCCCTGACAGCCTGAACACTGAAGCTTTCTTT
CASSPDSLNTEAFF
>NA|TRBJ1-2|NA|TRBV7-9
TGTGCCAGCAGCTTCCTTTCGACCACAGTGTCCTATGGCTACACCTTC
CASSFLSTTVSYGYTF
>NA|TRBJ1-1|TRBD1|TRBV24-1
TGTGCCACCAGTGACCGGGGACAGGGGAAAACTTTCTTT
CATSDRGQGKTFF
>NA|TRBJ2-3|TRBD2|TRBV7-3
TGTGCCAGCAGCTTAGCGGGGGGGCCGGTAGATACGCAGTATTTT
CASSLAGGPVDTQYF
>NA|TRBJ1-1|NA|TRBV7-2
TGTGCCAGCTCCCTGATGGGGCCAGTAAACACTGAAGCTTTCTTT
CASSLMGPVNTEAFF
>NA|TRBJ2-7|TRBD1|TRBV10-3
TGTGCCATCAGAGGAGGGACAGGGGGCCACGAGCAGTACTTC
CAIRGGTGGHEQYF
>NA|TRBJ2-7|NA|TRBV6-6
TGTGCCAGCAGTGACTCCAACGGCTACGAGCAGTACTTC
CASSDSNGYEQYF
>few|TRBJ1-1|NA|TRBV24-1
TGTGCCACCAGTGACCGAAGGGGAGGATTCACTGAAGCTTTCTTT
CATSDRRGGFTEAFF
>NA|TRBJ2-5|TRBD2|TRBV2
TGTGCCAGCAGCGGGACTAGCGGGAGGGAGACCCAGTACTTC
CASSGTSGRETQYF
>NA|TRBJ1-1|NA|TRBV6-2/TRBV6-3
TGTGCCAGCAGTTACGGGCTGGGGCGCCATGGGGCCGAAGCTTTCTTT
CASSYGLGRHGAEAFF
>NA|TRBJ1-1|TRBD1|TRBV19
TGTGCCAGTAGTCTAAAAACAGGGGAATTTCGGACTGAAGCTTTCTTT
CASSLKTGEFRTEAFF
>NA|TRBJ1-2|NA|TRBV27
TGTGCCAGCAGTTTAGATGGCTTCTCTGGCTACACCTTC
CASSLDGFSGYTF
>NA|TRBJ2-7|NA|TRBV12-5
TGTGCTAGTGGTTTTCCCAGGGGCGAGCAGTACTTC
CASGFPRGEQYF
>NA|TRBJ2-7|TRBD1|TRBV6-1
TGTGCCAGCAGTGAGAGAGACAGGGACCAGTACTTC
CASSERDRDQYF
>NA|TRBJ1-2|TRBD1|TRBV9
TGTGCCAGCAGCGCCGGACAGGGGGAGGGCTACACCTTC
CASSAGQGEGYTF
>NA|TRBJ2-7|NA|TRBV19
TGTGCCAGTAGGGACACAGGGAGTAGGTACGAGCAGTACTTC
CASRDTGSRYEQYF
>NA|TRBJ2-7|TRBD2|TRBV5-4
TGTGCCAGCAGCCCCGCGCCGGGAGGCTACGAGCAGTACTTC
CASSPAPGGYEQYF
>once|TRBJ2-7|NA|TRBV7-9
TGTGCCAGCAGCTTGCATAACGGGGGGCCCTACTCCTACGAGCAGTACTTC
CASSLHNGGPYSYEQYF
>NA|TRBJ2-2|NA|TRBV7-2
TGTGCCAGCAGCTTCGGTTTCCCCGGGGAGCTGTTTTTT
CASSFGFPGELFF
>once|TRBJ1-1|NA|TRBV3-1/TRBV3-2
TGTGCCAGCAGCCGCAAGGACAGTAACACTGAAGCTTTCTTT
CASSRKDSNTEAFF
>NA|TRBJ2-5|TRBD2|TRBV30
TGTGCCTGGGGACTAGCGGGGACCGCAGAGACCCAGTACTTC
CAWGLAGTAETQYF
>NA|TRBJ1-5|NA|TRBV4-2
TGTGCCAGCAGCCAAGTAGGTAGGGGGAGCAATCAGCCCCAGCATTTT
CASSQVGRGSNQPQHF
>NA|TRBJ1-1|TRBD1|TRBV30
TGTGCCTGGAGTGTAGGGCAGGGGGCGGTTGAAGCTTTCTTT
CAWSVGQGAVEAFF
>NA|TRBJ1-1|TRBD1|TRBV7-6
TGTGCCAGCAGCTTAGCGACAGGGATGAACACTGAAGCTTTCTTT
CASSLATGMNTEAFF
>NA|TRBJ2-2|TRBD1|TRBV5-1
TGCGCCAGCAGCTTGGAGGGACAGGGGATGGTTCGCGCCGGGGAGCTGTTTTTT
CASSLEGQGMVRAGELFF
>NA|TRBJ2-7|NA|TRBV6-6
TGTGCCAGCACTCCCCAGGTGGACAGTCGTTTCGAGCAGTACTTC
CASTPQVDSRFEQYF
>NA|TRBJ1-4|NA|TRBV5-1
TGCGCCAGCAGCCCGGGACTGTTATCCTGGAGGGAAAAACTGTTTTTT
CASSPGLLSWREKLFF
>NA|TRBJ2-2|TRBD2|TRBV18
TGTGCCAGCTCACCAAGACTAGCGGACCTCACCGGGGAGCTGTTTTTT
CASSPRLADLTGELFF
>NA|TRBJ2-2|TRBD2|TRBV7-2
TGTGCCAGCAGCTTAGTAGGAACGGGGGGGAACACCGGGGAGCTGTTTTTT
CASSLVGTGGNTGELFF
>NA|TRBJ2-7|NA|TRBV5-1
TGCGCCAGCAGCCCTCCCCGGCAGGGCCCCTACGAGCAGTACTTC
CASSPPRQGPYEQYF
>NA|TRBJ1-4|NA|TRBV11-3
TGTGCCAGCAGCCCCGACAGCCCGATTGAAAAACTGTTTTTT
CASSPDSPIEKLFF
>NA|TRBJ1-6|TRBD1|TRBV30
TGTGCCTGGAGTCAGGACAGGGGGTTTAATTCACCCCTCCACTTT
CAWSQDRGFNSPLHF
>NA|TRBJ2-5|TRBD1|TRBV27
TGTGCCAGCAGTTCAACGAGGACAGGGGGGGTAGAGACCCAGTACTTC
CASSSTRTGGVETQYF